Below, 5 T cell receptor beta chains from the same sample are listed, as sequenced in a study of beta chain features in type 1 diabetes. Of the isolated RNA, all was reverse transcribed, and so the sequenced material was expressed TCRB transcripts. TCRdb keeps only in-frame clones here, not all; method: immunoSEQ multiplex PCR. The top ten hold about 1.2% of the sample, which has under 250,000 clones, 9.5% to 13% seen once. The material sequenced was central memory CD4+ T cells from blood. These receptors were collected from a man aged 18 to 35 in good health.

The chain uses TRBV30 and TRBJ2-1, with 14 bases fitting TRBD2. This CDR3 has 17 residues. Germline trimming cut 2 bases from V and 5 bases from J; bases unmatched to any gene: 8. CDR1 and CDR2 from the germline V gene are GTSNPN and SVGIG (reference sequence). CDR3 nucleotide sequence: TGTGCCTGGAGTCCTCAACGGGGACTAGCGGGGGACAATGAGCAGTTCTTC. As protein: CAWSPQRGLAGDNEQFF.

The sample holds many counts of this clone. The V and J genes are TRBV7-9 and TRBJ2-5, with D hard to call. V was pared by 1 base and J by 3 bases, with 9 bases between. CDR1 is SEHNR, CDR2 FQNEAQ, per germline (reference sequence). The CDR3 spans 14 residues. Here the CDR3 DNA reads TGTGCCAGCAGCTTAGGATTATCGAAAGAGACCCAGTACTTC. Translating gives CASSLGLSKETQYF.

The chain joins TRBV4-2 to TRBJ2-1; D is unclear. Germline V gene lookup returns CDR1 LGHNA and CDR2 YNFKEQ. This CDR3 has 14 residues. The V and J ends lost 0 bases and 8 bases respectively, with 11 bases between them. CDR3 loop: CASSQDAGRDEQFF. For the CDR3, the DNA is TGTGCCAGCAGCCAAGATGCAGGCCGCGATGAGCAGTTCTTC.

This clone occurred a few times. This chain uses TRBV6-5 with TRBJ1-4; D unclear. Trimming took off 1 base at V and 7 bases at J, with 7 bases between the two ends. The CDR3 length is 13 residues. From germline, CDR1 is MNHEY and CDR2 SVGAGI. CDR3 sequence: CASSYFGIEKLFF. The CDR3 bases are TGTGCCAGCAGTTACTTCGGGATTGAAAAACTGTTTTTT.

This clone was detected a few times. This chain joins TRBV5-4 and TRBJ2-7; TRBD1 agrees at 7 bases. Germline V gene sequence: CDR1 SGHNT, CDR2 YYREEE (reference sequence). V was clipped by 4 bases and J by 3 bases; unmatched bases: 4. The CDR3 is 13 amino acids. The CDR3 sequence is CASSRDRLYEQYF. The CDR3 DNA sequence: TGTGCCAGCAGCCGGGACAGACTCTACGAGCAGTACTTC.